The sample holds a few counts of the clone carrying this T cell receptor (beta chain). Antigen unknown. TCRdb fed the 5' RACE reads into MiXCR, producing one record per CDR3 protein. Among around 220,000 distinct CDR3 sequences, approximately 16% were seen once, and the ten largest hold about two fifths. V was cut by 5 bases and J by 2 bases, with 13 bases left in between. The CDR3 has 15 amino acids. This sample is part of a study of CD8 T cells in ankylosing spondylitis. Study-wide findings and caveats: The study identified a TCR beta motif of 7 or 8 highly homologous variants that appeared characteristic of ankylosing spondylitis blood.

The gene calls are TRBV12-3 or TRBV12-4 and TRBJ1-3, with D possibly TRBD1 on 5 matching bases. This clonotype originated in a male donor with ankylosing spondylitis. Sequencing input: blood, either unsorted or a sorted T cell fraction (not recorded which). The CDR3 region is CASSAYTGPGNTIYF. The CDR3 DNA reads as TGTGCCAGCAGTGCCTACACGGGACCTGGAAACACCATATATTTT.